Sequencing of this T cell receptor (beta chain) was carried out in a study of blood T cell repertoires in COVID-19. On the study more broadly: Specimens from acute and convalescent COVID-19 originated in the United States, Italy and Spain. From T cells, B-cell-depleted T cells, or PBMCs came the material, which was cDNA or gDNA.

CDR1 and CDR2 (germline): SEHNR, FQNEAQ (reference sequence). J was trimmed by 2 bases and V by 5 bases; bases with no gene match: 8. This CDR3 region has 15 residues. Clones were sequenced by immunoSEQ multiplex PCR, and TCRdb holds only the in-frame ones, with some missing. This sample has 250,000 to 350,000 clones, with more than 75% found just once. This chain connects TRBV7-9 to TRBJ2-7; 8 positions agree with TRBD1. The sequencing sample was made of peripheral blood. The origin of this receptor is a woman in her forties or fifties who had recovered from COVID-19. CDR3 bases: TGTGCCAGCAGCACCCGGACAGGGAACCCCTACGAGCAGTACTTC. It is translated as CASSTRTGNPYEQYF.